A selection of T cell receptor beta chains follows, all from one sample in a study. TCRdb called the 5' RACE reads again in MiXCR, with one record for every CDR3 protein. The profile shows about 57,000 distinct CDR3 sequences, approximately 26% of them singletons. Sequenced: tumor-infiltrating Tregs sorted from the breast tumor. The origin of the receptors is a female donor with breast cancer. Both conserved end residues are part of each CDR3. The D gene is left open where the match is weak. Size is stated for part of the rows, as once, few or many counts, or as a class when the clone is expanded.

J	V	size	D	CDR3	DNA
TRBJ2-7	TRBV6-6	few	TRBD2	CASSSTSGSSYEQYF	TGTGCCAGCAGTTCGACTAGCGGGAGCTCCTACGAGCAGTACTTC
TRBJ2-3	TRBV6-1	few	TRBD1	CASRNRGFGADTQYF	TGTGCCAGCAGGAACAGGGGGTTCGGGGCAGATACGCAGTATTTT
TRBJ2-5	TRBV5-6	medium-sized	TRBD2	CASSLPSGTQYF	TGTGCCAGCAGCTTGCCTAGCGGGACCCAGTACTTC
TRBJ1-1	TRBV5-6	few	.	CASSLKGSTEAFF	TGTGCCAGCAGCTTGAAGGGGAGCACTGAAGCTTTCTTT
TRBJ1-6	TRBV28	.	.	CASSRPNQGSYSSPLHF	TGTGCCAGCAGCAGACCCAATCAGGGCTCCTATAGTTCACCCCTCCACTTT
TRBJ2-2	TRBV20-1	.	TRBD1	CSAPRQGNTGELFF	TGCAGTGCACCCCGACAGGGAAACACCGGGGAGCTGTTTTTT
TRBJ2-7	TRBV6-6	.	.	CASSPQEAWEQYF	TGTGCCAGCAGTCCACAGGAGGCCTGGGAGCAGTACTTC
TRBJ2-1	TRBV2	.	TRBD1	CASWDSHNEQCF	TGTGCCAGCTGGGACAGCCACAATGAGCAGTGCTTC
TRBJ2-5	TRBV11-2	few	.	CASSLENGPGAQYF	TGTGCCAGCAGCTTAGAAAACGGTCCAGGGGCCCAGTACTTC
TRBJ1-2	TRBV7-3	medium-sized	TRBD1	CASSPGQGKANYGYTF	TGTGCCAGCAGCCCCGGACAGGGTAAAGCTAACTATGGCTACACCTTC
TRBJ1-1	TRBV6-2/TRBV6-3	once	.	CASTRKNTEAFF	TGTGCCAGCACTCGGAAGAACACTGAAGCTTTCTTT
TRBJ2-7	TRBV14	few	.	CASSQVSRSYEQYF	TGTGCCAGCAGCCAAGTCTCCAGGAGTTACGAGCAGTACTTC
TRBJ2-6	TRBV5-6	.	.	CASSFWAVGANVLTF	TGTGCCAGCAGCTTTTGGGCGGTTGGGGCCAACGTCCTGACTTTC
TRBJ2-1	TRBV20-1	.	TRBD1	CSARDKTGGLREINEQFF	TGCAGTGCTAGAGATAAGACAGGGGGCTTGAGGGAGATTAATGAGCAGTTCTTC
TRBJ2-1	TRBV6-1	few	TRBD1	CASTAWTGWGNEQFF	TGTGCCAGCACAGCCTGGACAGGGTGGGGCAATGAGCAGTTCTTC
TRBJ2-1	TRBV27	.	TRBD2	CASSFFTGTSGRAPNMREQFF	TGTGCCAGCAGTTTCTTCACCGGGACTAGCGGGAGGGCCCCTAATATGCGCGAGCAGTTCTTC
TRBJ2-7	TRBV7-9	.	TRBD2	CASSSRLAGKNEQYF	TGTGCCAGCAGCTCCCGACTAGCGGGGAAGAACGAGCAGTACTTC
TRBJ2-6	TRBV5-1	medium-sized	TRBD2	CASSWSTSGGSSGANVLTF	TGCGCCAGCAGCTGGTCGACTAGCGGGGGGAGCTCTGGGGCCAACGTCCTGACTTTC
TRBJ1-5	TRBV5-8	.	.	CASSLGLLSNQPQHF	TGTGCCAGCAGCTTGGGTCTACTTAGCAATCAGCCCCAGCATTTT
TRBJ1-4	TRBV28	.	TRBD1	CASSLPPGQGDEKLFF	TGTGCCAGCAGTTTACCCCCGGGACAGGGGGATGAAAAACTGTTTTTT
TRBJ2-1	TRBV7-9	few	TRBD1	CASSLDGQGFYNEQFF	TGTGCCAGCAGCTTAGACGGACAGGGGTTTTACAATGAGCAGTTCTTC
TRBJ1-5	TRBV11-2	many	.	CASSLGPGQPQHF	TGTGCCAGCAGCTTAGGACCAGGACAGCCCCAGCATTTT
TRBJ2-3	TRBV5-6	.	.	CASSKSLPYGTDTQYF	TGTGCCAGCAGTAAAAGTCTGCCCTACGGCACAGATACGCAGTATTTT
TRBJ1-2	TRBV28	many	.	CASSLAGSRYGYTF	TGTGCCAGCAGTTTGGCAGGGAGTCGTTATGGCTACACCTTC
TRBJ2-5	TRBV6-1	.	.	CASTPGRSKETQYF	TGTGCCAGCACCCCCGGCAGGAGCAAAGAGACCCAGTACTTC
TRBJ2-2	TRBV12-3/TRBV12-4	.	.	CATRRAGLPGELFF	.
TRBJ2-3	TRBV7-3	few	.	CASSLGPPGASTDTQYF	TGTGCCAGCAGCTTAGGGCCCCCAGGGGCCAGCACAGATACGCAGTATTTT
TRBJ2-7	TRBV13	.	TRBD1	CASTGQGAYEQYF	TGTGCCAGCACGGGACAGGGGGCCTACGAGCAGTACTTC